This T cell receptor beta chain was found in a study of T cells expressing NK-cell markers. Study-wide context: HCMV seropositivity marked most of the eight sequenced donors; one was seronegative.

The CDR3 runs 17 residues. Looked up from germline, CDR1 is SGHRS and CDR2 is YFSETQ. Production of TCR beta cDNA relied on 5'RACE template switching with UMIs. TCRdb reworked the 5' RACE reads into one entry per CDR3 protein, no DNA. Recorded for this sample: 350,000 to 400,000 distinct CDR3 sequences. The chain links TRBV5-1 to TRBJ2-1; without DNA, the TCRdb call of TRBD2 cannot be checked. Sequences were obtained from blood T cells: a sorted CD56 or NKG2C T cell subset, CD4+ or CD8+ T cells, or bulk PBMC T cells (not recorded which). The receptor was isolated from a woman in her forties or fifties in good health. CDR3 region: CASSPPPGLANRDEQFF.